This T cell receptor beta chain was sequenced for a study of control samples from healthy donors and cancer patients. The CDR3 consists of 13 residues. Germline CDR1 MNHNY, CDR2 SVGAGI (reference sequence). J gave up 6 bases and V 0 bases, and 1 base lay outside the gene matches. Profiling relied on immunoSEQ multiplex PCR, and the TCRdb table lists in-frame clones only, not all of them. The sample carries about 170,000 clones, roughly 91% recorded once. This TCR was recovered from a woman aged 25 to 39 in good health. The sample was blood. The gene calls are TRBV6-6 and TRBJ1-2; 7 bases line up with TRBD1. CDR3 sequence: CASSYSGGDGYTF. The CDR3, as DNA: TGTGCCAGCAGTTACTCAGGGGGCGATGGCTACACCTTC.